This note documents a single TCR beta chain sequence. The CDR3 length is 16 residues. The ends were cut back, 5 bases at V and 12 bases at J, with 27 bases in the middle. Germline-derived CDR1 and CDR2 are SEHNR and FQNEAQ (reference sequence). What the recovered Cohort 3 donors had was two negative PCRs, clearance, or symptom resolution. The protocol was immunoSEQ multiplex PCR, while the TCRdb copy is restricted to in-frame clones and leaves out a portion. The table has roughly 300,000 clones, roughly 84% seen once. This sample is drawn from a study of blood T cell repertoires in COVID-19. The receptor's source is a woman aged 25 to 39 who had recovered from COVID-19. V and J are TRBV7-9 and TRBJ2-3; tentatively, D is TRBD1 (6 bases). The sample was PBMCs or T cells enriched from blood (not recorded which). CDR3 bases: TGTGCCAGCAGCAAGACAGGTAATCCGACCGCAGACGCCCAGTATTTT. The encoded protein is CASSKTGNPTADAQYF.